The 30 T cell receptor beta chains in this list originate from one sample, sequenced in a study of shared clonotypes between healthy human individuals. The protocol was immunoSEQ multiplex PCR, while the TCRdb copy is restricted to in-frame clones and leaves out a portion. The sample records around 1,900,000 clones, about 93% being singletons. Naive CD8 cells, CD45RO-negative and positively selected for CCR7, excluded terminally differentiated effector memory CD45RA+ cells. Sequencing was performed on naive CD8+ T cells from PBMCs. These receptors all come from a man in his late teens or twenties in good health. Some clones in this sample may be carry-over from other donors' samples.

V gene TRBV28 combines with J gene TRBJ2-2; 7 nucleotides align to TRBD2. This CDR3 region has 16 residues. V trimming: 3 bases; J trimming: 1 base; junction bases outside the gene matches: 5. Germline V lookup: CDR1 MDHEN, CDR2 SYDVKM. CDR3 DNA: TGTGCCAGCAGTTTCCTAGCGGAGTTGAACACCGGGGAGCTGTTTTTT. Encoded protein: CASSFLAELNTGELFF.

The CDR3 sequence: CASSLLVAGGIDTQYF. The CDR3 nucleotides read TGTGCCAGCAGCTTACTAGTAGCGGGAGGGATAGATACGCAGTATTTT. This rearrangement joins TRBV5-5 to TRBJ2-3; 11 bases fit TRBD2. J was trimmed by 5 bases and V by 2 bases; bases with no gene match: 7. The length of the CDR3 is 16 residues. Germline V gene sequence: CDR1 SGHKS, CDR2 YYEKEE (reference sequence).

CDR3 nucleotides: TGTGCCTGGAGTGTAAAAGGGGGCGCGGCCTACGAGCAGTACTTC. It translates to CAWSVKGGAAYEQYF. V is TRBV30 and J is TRBJ2-7, with TRBD1 matching over 7 bases. The V gene end was trimmed by 0 bases and the J gene end by 2 bases; junction bases not matched to a gene: 7. The CDR3 is 15 amino acids. Germline V gene data show CDR1 as GTSNPN and CDR2 as SVGIG (reference sequence).

The chain combines TRBV28 with TRBJ2-7, with TRBD1 matching 8 bases. The CDR3 has 12 amino acids. Per the germline V gene, CDR1 is MDHEN and CDR2 is SYDVKM. The V segment lost 7 bases and the J segment 7 bases; nucleotides outside the gene matches: 6. The CDR3, as DNA: TGTGCCAGCAAGGACAGGGTAATAGAGCAGTACTTC. Its protein is CASKDRVIEQYF.

The chain links TRBV27 to TRBJ1-1; D is unresolved. The CDR3 contains 14 residues. Germline loops: CDR1 MNHEY, CDR2 SMNVEV (reference sequence). V was shortened by 1 base and J by 1 base, with 7 bases between the two germline ends. CDR3 coding DNA: TGTGCCAGCAGTTTATGGTCTACGAACACTGAAGCTTTCTTT. Residues: CASSLWSTNTEAFF.

The chain uses TRBV27 and TRBJ2-2, with 11 positions matching TRBD2. CDR1 is MNHEY and CDR2 is SMNVEV in the germline V gene (reference sequence). The CDR3 runs to 19 residues. V shed 10 bases, J shed 4 bases, and the junction held 20 bases outside the gene matches. DNA of the CDR3: TGTGCCACGCGTATGGGAACTAGCGGGAGAGAGCCTACCACCGGGGAGCTGTTTTTT. Protein sequence: CATRMGTSGREPTTGELFF.

The chain has TRBV14 and TRBJ2-7; D is perhaps TRBD1 or TRBD2 (6 bases each). Germline-derived CDR1 and CDR2 are SGHDN and FVKESK. CDR3 length: 16 residues. Trimming pared 0 bases from V and 2 bases from J, leaving 14 bases between. This CDR3 reads CASSQDEGGSPYEQYF. In DNA form, the CDR3 reads TGTGCCAGCAGCCAAGATGAGGGGGGTTCCCCCTACGAGCAGTACTTC.

About this clone: Other DNA variants within this sample encode the same CDR3. The chain joins TRBV7-9 to TRBJ2-7; the D is unclear. The CDR3 is made up of 14 amino acids. V gave up 0 bases and J gave up 2 bases, with 8 bases separating them. Per germline, CDR1 SEHNR and CDR2 FQNEAQ (reference sequence). The CDR3 DNA reads TGTGCCAGCAGCTTAGCGGGCATTCCCTACGAGCAGTACTTC. This translates into CASSLAGIPYEQYF.

V is TRBV7-8 and J is TRBJ2-5; tentatively, D is TRBD2 (5 bases). Trimming took off 6 bases at V and 2 bases at J, with 13 bases between the two ends. CDR1 is SGHVS, CDR2 FQNEAQ, per germline. The CDR3 spans 14 residues. The CDR3 is CASSYSPGQETQYF. CDR3 nucleotide sequence: TGTGCCAGCAGTTATTCACCGGGGCAAGAGACCCAGTACTTC. The full variable domain, completed using reference TRBV7-8 and TRBJ2-5, is GAGVSQSPRYKVAKRGQDVALRCDPISGHVSLFWYQQALGQGPEFLTYFQNEAQLDKSGLPSDRFFAERPEGSVSTLKIQRTQQEDSAVYLCASSYSPGQETQYFGPGTRLLVL.

About this clone: The same CDR3 arises from other DNA sequences in this sample as well. This chain joins TRBV5-6 and TRBJ2-7; no definite D call. The CDR3 spans 12 residues. The V and J ends lost 1 base and 1 base respectively, with 3 bases between them. Germline-derived CDR1 and CDR2 are SGHDT and YYEEEE. This chain's CDR3 is CASSLISYEQYF. The CDR3 DNA sequence: TGTGCCAGCAGCTTGATTTCCTACGAGCAGTACTTC.

The chain is built from TRBV6-6 and TRBJ2-2; D gene unclear. V lost 5 bases, J lost 0 bases, and 13 bases lay in between. The CDR3 has 16 residues. Germline V lookup: CDR1 MNHNY, CDR2 SVGAGI (reference sequence). In DNA form, the CDR3 reads TGTGCCAGCAGTCAAACACCGTTCGCGAACACCGGGGAGCTGTTTTTT. This encodes CASSQTPFANTGELFF.

The chain has TRBV28 and TRBJ2-2; possibly TRBD1 or TRBD2 for D (6 bases each). From germline, CDR1 is MDHEN and CDR2 SYDVKM. V shed 5 bases and J shed 5 bases, with 15 bases lying between them. This CDR3 spans 15 amino acids. DNA of the CDR3: TGTGCCAGCAGTCCGGAGGGGGGTCCTACCGGGGAGCTGTTTTTT. Translated: CASSPEGGPTGELFF.

The chain carries TRBV7-9 and TRBJ1-2; 7 bases fit TRBD1. Germline loops: CDR1 SEHNR, CDR2 FQNEAQ (reference sequence). CDR3 length equals 15 residues. The ends lost 2 bases at V and 6 bases at J; junction bases unmatched: 9. In DNA, the CDR3 is TGTGCCAGCAGCTTATTCACTACAGGGGACGATGGCTACACCTTC. It encodes CASSLFTTGDDGYTF. Using reference TRBV7-9 and TRBJ1-2 for the parts outside the CDR3, the full variable domain is DTGVSQNPRHKITKRGQNVTFRCDPISEHNRLYWYRQTLGQGPEFLTYFQNEAQLEKSRLLSDRFSAERPKGSFSTLEIQRTEQGDSAMYLCASSLFTTGDDGYTFGSGTRLTVV.

The rearrangement links TRBV14 to TRBJ2-1; 12 nucleotides match TRBD2. In germline, CDR1 is SGHDN, CDR2 FVKESK. The ends lost 3 bases at V and 6 bases at J; junction bases unmatched: 3. CDR3 length equals 15 residues. CDR3 loop: CASSHGLAGRNEQFF. CDR3 nucleotides: TGTGCCAGCAGCCATGGACTAGCGGGGCGCAATGAGCAGTTCTTC.

This clone was detected only once. The rearrangement uses TRBV27 and TRBJ1-4; D ambiguous. CDR1 is MNHEY and CDR2 is SMNVEV in the germline V gene (reference sequence). The CDR3 runs 14 residues. The V end lost 6 bases, the J end lost 4 bases, and 12 bases lay between the germline ends. CDR3 DNA: TGTGCCAGCAGCCCCCGGGTTATTAATGAAAAACTGTTTTTT. Translation gives CASSPRVINEKLFF.

This chain links TRBV27 with TRBJ2-1; D gene ambiguous. Looked up from germline, CDR1 is MNHEY and CDR2 is SMNVEV (reference sequence). Trimming took off 8 bases at V and 2 bases at J, with 13 bases between the two ends. The CDR3 has 14 residues. CDR3 DNA: TGTGCCAGCGCGCCCAGGCATCCCTACAATGAGCAGTTCTTC. Protein product: CASAPRHPYNEQFF.

This clone has only one observation. The genes are TRBV27 and TRBJ1-2; the D gene is possibly TRBD1 (5 bases). The CDR3 is 18 amino acids. V lost 6 bases and J lost 4, with 27 bases in between. Germline lookup yields CDR1 MNHEY and CDR2 SMNVEV (reference sequence). Here the CDR3 reads CASRPQGGGRAVSYGYTF. The CDR3 DNA sequence: TGTGCCAGCAGGCCTCAGGGTGGCGGCAGGGCGGTTAGCTATGGCTACACCTTC.

V gene TRBV7-9 combines with J gene TRBJ2-2; D remains ambiguous. The CDR3 has 16 amino acids. Germline V gene data show CDR1 as SEHNR and CDR2 as FQNEAQ (reference sequence). Trimming removed 3 bases at V and 2 bases at J, with 13 bases between. CDR3 region: CASSFVPGSNTGELFF. The CDR3 DNA reads TGTGCCAGCAGCTTTGTTCCTGGATCTAACACCGGGGAGCTGTTTTTT.

The chain employs TRBV7-2 and TRBJ2-7; TRBD1 is a possible D gene (5 bases). Germline V gene lookup returns CDR1 SGHTA and CDR2 FQGNSA. Between the trimmed V and J ends, which lost 3 bases and 2 bases, there was a span of 14 bases. This CDR3 has 15 residues. The CDR3 is CASSFVAAGTYEQYF. In DNA, the CDR3 is TGTGCCAGCAGCTTCGTGGCGGCAGGGACCTACGAGCAGTACTTC.

The V gene is TRBV6-5, the J gene TRBJ2-1, with 8 bases matching TRBD1. CDR3 length equals 14 residues. Germline V gives CDR1 MNHEY, CDR2 SVGAGI. The ends lost 6 bases at V and 8 bases at J; junction bases unmatched: 9. This chain's CDR3 is CASRAGGAWDEQFF. CDR3 nucleotide sequence: TGTGCCAGCAGAGCAGGGGGCGCTTGGGATGAGCAGTTCTTC.

The sample holds one count of this clone. The J gene is TRBJ2-3, the V gene TRBV7-2; D possibly uses TRBD1 or TRBD2 (5 bases each). CDR3 length equals 15 residues. Looked up from germline, CDR1 is SGHTA and CDR2 is FQGNSA. V lost 6 bases, J lost 0 bases, and 13 bases lay in between. The CDR3 here is CASRRGWMSTDTQYF. The CDR3 region has the DNA TGTGCCAGCAGGAGGGGCTGGATGAGCACAGATACGCAGTATTTT.

This chain joins TRBV27 and TRBJ1-1; no reliable D call. Trimming shortened V by 1 base and J by 1 base, and 13 bases separated the two germline ends. Germline V CDR1 and CDR2: MNHEY, SMNVEV (reference sequence). The CDR3 covers 16 residues. CDR3 DNA sequence: TGTGCCAGCAGTTTATGGTCCGGCACTTCGAACACTGAAGCTTTCTTT. Translating gives CASSLWSGTSNTEAFF.

The chain combines TRBV11-2 with TRBJ1-4; perhaps TRBD1 as D (5 bases). Germline V gene data show CDR1 as SGHAT and CDR2 as FQNNGV. V was clipped by 0 bases and J by 7 bases, with 12 bases between them. CDR3 length: 15 amino acids. The CDR3 reads CASSLERQGGEKLFF. CDR3 sequence (DNA): TGTGCCAGCAGCTTAGAACGCCAGGGTGGTGAAAAACTGTTTTTT.

The chain joins TRBV18 to TRBJ2-7; D possibly corresponds to TRBD2 (6 bases). Germline V gene sequence: CDR1 KGHSH, CDR2 LQKENI. The CDR3 has 14 residues. Trimming took 0 bases from V and 7 from J, leaving 13 bases between them. The CDR3 spells CASSPPGRAGEQYF. CDR3 DNA sequence: TGTGCCAGCTCACCACCGGGCAGGGCGGGGGAGCAGTACTTC.

The rearrangement uses TRBV6-1 and TRBJ1-5; TRBD1 matches at 8 bases. This CDR3 spans 16 amino acids. The trim removed 1 base at V and 5 bases at J, leaving 7 bases unmatched. Germline CDR1 MNHNS, CDR2 SASEGT. The CDR3 DNA follows: TGTGCCAGCAGTGAAGGAGGGACAGGACTCTATCAGCCCCAGCATTTT. It specifies CASSEGGTGLYQPQHF.

This clone was recorded only once. The CDR3 loop reads CAWSVPGWESYEQYF. The CDR3 nucleotides are TGTGCCTGGAGTGTGCCAGGGTGGGAATCCTACGAGCAGTACTTC. This chain uses TRBV30 with TRBJ2-7, with D possibly being TRBD1 (5 bases). V dropped 0 bases and J dropped 1 base, with 13 bases sitting between them. The CDR3 is 15 amino acids. CDR1 is GTSNPN and CDR2 is SVGIG in the germline V gene (reference sequence).

This clone was recorded only once. The chain combines TRBV19 with TRBJ2-2; weak D call: TRBD2 (6 bases). The germline V and J ends were trimmed by 6 bases and 6 bases, with 20 bases remaining between them. This CDR3 has 16 residues. The germline V gene encodes CDR1 LNHDA and CDR2 SQIVND (reference sequence). CDR3 region: CASSYHRGGSPGELFF. The DNA of the CDR3 is TGTGCCAGTAGCTATCATAGAGGAGGGTCCCCCGGGGAGCTGTTTTTT.

Concerning this clone itself: This same CDR3 is encoded by further DNA sequences in the sample. The chain joins TRBV19 to TRBJ1-1; D is undetermined. The V and J ends lost 3 bases and 1 base respectively, with 9 bases between them. The CDR3 length is 14 residues. Germline values: CDR1 LNHDA, CDR2 SQIVND (reference sequence). The CDR3 reads CASSIGIRNTEAFF. The CDR3 DNA sequence: TGTGCCAGTAGTATCGGGATACGGAACACTGAAGCTTTCTTT.

This rearrangement joins TRBV11-1 to TRBJ2-7; TRBD2 is a possible D gene (6 bases). CDR3 length equals 14 residues. Deletions cut 1 base from V and 6 bases from J, with 13 bases between. Germline V gives CDR1 SGHAT, CDR2 FQDESV (reference sequence). The CDR3 DNA is TGTGCCAGCAGCTTAGTAGGGAGCGGGCGCGAGCAGTACTTC. Residues: CASSLVGSGREQYF. Full variable domain (rest looked up from reference TRBV11-1 and TRBJ2-7): EAEVAQSPRYKITEKSQAVAFWCDPISGHATLYWYRQILGQGPELLVQFQDESVVDDSQLPKDRFSAERLKGVDSTLKIQPAELGDSAMYLCASSLVGSGREQYFGPGTRLTVT.

This clone was seen once. The chain recombines TRBV7-2 with TRBJ1-1; possibly TRBD1 for D (5 bases). Per germline, CDR1 SGHTA and CDR2 FQGNSA. V was shortened by 4 bases and J by 7 bases, with 16 bases between the two germline ends. The CDR3 length is 14 residues. CDR3 DNA: TGTGCCAGCAGCTCCGCGCAGGGTAGGGGTGAAGCTTTCTTT. Its translation is CASSSAQGRGEAFF.